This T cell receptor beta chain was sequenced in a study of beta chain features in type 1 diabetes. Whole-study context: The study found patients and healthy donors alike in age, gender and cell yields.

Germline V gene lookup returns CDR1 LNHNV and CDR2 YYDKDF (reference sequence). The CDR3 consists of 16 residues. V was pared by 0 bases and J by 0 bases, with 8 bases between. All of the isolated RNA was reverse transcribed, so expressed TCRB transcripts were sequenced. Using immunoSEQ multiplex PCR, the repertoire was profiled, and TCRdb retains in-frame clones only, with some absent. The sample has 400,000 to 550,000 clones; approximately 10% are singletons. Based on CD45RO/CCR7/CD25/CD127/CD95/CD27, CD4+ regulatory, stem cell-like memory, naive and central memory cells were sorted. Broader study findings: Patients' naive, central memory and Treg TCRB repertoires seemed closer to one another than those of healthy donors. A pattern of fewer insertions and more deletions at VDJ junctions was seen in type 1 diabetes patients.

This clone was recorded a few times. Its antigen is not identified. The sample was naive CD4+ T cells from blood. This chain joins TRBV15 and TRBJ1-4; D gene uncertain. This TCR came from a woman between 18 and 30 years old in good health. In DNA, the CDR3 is TGTGCCACCAGCAGAGATTTTACAGCAACTAATGAAAAACTGTTTTTT. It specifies CATSRDFTATNEKLFF.